This T cell receptor beta chain was sequenced in a study of blood T cell repertoires in COVID-19 (dated by TCRdb to 2020 to 2021). Background on the whole study: Collaborator samples came from the United States, Italy and Spain and covered acute and convalescent phases of COVID-19. The prospective study material was composed of cDNA or gDNA derived from T cells, B-cell-depleted T cells, or PBMCs. Deeply sampled blood TCRbeta repertoires from subjects exposed to, actively infected with, or recovered from COVID-19 were included in the dataset. The repertoires were released in a freely available public database meant as a resource for research on the immune response to SARS-CoV-2. The samples were drawn from the first 160 participants of the ongoing ImmuneRACE study and from some 1,300 subjects provided by 6 global collaborators. A de-identified subject ID, COVID-19 status, age in years and sex were almost always included in the sample metadata. Where available, HLA class I and class II types were obtained from metadata supplied by the sample provider rather than from assay-based typing. General findings and caveats noted by the study authors: How much clinical and demographic metadata was included differed by source and by participant, and the metadata was provided uncurated.

The CDR1 and CDR2 encoded by the germline V gene are WSHSY and SAAADI. There are 13 amino acids in the CDR3, from cysteine to phenylalanine inclusive. Only the CDR3 region is kept as DNA, spanning 39 bases read in frame from base 1. The V and J ends are trimmed by 3 bases and 5 bases, leaving 10 bases between them. Worth noting for this clone: Its binding antigen is unknown. No base quality information exists; no much larger clone differs at one position.

TCRbeta CDR3 regions were amplified from genomic DNA using the immunoSEQ Assay, a bias-controlled multiplex PCR. On the authors' methods: The number of nucleated cells in each sample was estimated by amplification of reference gene primers within the assay. To quantify the absolute abundance of each unique TCRbeta CDR3 rearrangement, sequence reads were collapsed and filtered. For each sample, productive Simpson clonality was calculated by taking the square root of Simpson's diversity index across productive rearrangements. The clones in this table, taken by TCRdb from immuneACCESS, are in-frame only. Not every clone is retained; where verified, under half of the shortfall comes from an unresolved V gene, and the cause of the rest is unknown. V and J calls and clone size are given by that table; D and trimming were obtained from the DNA. The sample profile shows 150,000 to 170,000 clones; around four fifths of them were found once. The ten largest account for around 3.4% of the sample.

Each collaborating institution followed its own protocols to collect whole blood in K2EDTA tubes. For TCRbeta analysis, collaborators shipped samples as frozen whole blood, isolated PBMCs, or DNA extracted from either of those sample types. The chain is encoded by TRBV10-2 joined to TRBJ1-2; TRBD1 is a weak D gene call, 6 bases matching. The sequence was collected from a woman aged 80 or over with acute or convalescent COVID-19. The sample was peripheral blood. Read as DNA, the sequence is TGCGCCAGCAGTGATACAGGGTTATATGGCTACACCTTC. Translated, it reads CASSDTGLYGYTF.